The 11 T cell receptor beta chains below come from one sample, sequenced in a study of T cell repertoires in cytomegalovirus infection. MiXCR was run by TCRdb on the reads, yielding one entry per CDR3 protein. This repertoire shows about 490,000 distinct CDR3 sequences, approximately 11% found once; its top ten account for roughly a tenth. Material: PBMCs. The receptor source for this set is a human donor in good health (CMV status not recorded). Some clones in this sample may be carry-over from other donors' samples.

This clonotype has a count of ten or more. This chain uses TRBV11-2 with TRBJ2-1; D might be TRBD1 (6 bases). The V gene's germline CDR1 is SGHAT and CDR2 FQNNGV. The CDR3 consists of 14 residues. The V end was cut by 8 bases, the J end by 5 bases, with 16 bases between. In nucleotides, the CDR3 is TGTGCCAGCCTCCAGGGGAATCCCCACAATGAGCAGTTCTTC. Protein: CASLQGNPHNEQFF.

This clonotype turned up a few times. V gene TRBV19 combines with J gene TRBJ1-1; D is uncertain. Germline V gives CDR1 LNHDA, CDR2 SQIVND (reference sequence). The CDR3 has 14 residues. The V end lost 6 bases, the J end lost 3 bases, and 14 bases lay between the germline ends. CDR3 region: CASSTSWGDTEAFF. CDR3 bases: TGTGCCAGTAGCACATCTTGGGGTGACACTGAAGCTTTCTTT.

V and J are TRBV7-6 and TRBJ2-7; D possibly matches TRBD1 or TRBD2 (5 bases each). CDR3 length equals 16 residues. Germline CDR1 reads SGHVS; CDR2 reads FNYEAQ. Trimming stripped 0 bases from V and 0 bases from J, with 12 bases between. The CDR3 nucleotides read TGTGCCAGCAGCTTAGCTCCTGCAGGGAGCTCCTACGAGCAGTACTTC. Its protein is CASSLAPAGSSYEQYF.

The V gene is TRBV11-2, the J gene TRBJ2-7, with a weak D call TRBD2 (5 bases). From germline, CDR1 is SGHAT and CDR2 FQNNGV. The V gene lost 6 bases and the J gene lost 1 base, with 16 bases spanning the gap. The CDR3 contains 15 residues. This chain's CDR3 is CASRNRTGPSYEQYF. In DNA, the CDR3 is TGTGCCAGCAGGAATAGGACTGGGCCATCCTACGAGCAGTACTTC.

This chain connects TRBV20-1 to TRBJ2-4; 10 positions match TRBD2. From germline, CDR1 is DFQATT and CDR2 SNEGSKA (reference sequence). The CDR3 consists of 15 residues. Trimming took 6 bases from V and 1 from J; bases not matched to a gene: 6. DNA of the CDR3: TGCAGTGCAAGCGGGGGGGCGATGGCCAAAAACATTCAGTACTTC. This gives the protein CSASGGAMAKNIQYF.

This clonotype was seen a handful of times. V is TRBV5-1 and J is TRBJ2-3, with 9 bases that match TRBD1. V was clipped by 4 bases and J by 3 bases; unmatched bases: 9. The CDR3 length is 16 residues. The germline V gene encodes CDR1 SGHRS and CDR2 YFSETQ. The chain's CDR3 is CASSLTGQGTTDTQYF. The CDR3 nucleotides read TGCGCCAGCAGCCTAACCGGACAGGGGACAACAGATACGCAGTATTTT.

A few counts support this clonotype. The chain couples TRBV30 to TRBJ1-1; D unresolved. This CDR3 region has 13 residues. Per germline, CDR1 GTSNPN and CDR2 SVGIG (reference sequence). Trimming cost V 5 bases and J 0 bases, with 10 bases left between them. The CDR3 loop is CAWHLDLNTEAFF. The CDR3 nucleotides are TGTGCCTGGCATCTTGATTTGAACACTGAAGCTTTCTTT. The complete variable domain, with remaining parts taken from reference TRBV30 and TRBJ1-1, reads SQTIHQWPATLVQPVGSPLSLECTVEGTSNPNLYWYRQAAGRGLQLLFYSVGIGQISSEVPQNLSASRPQDRQFILSSKKLLLSDSGFYLCAWHLDLNTEAFFGQGTRLTVV.

The rearrangement uses TRBV27 and TRBJ1-5; possibly TRBD1 for D (5 bases). This CDR3 spans 16 amino acids. Germline-derived CDR1 and CDR2 are MNHEY and SMNVEV (reference sequence). V was shortened by 5 bases and J by 0 bases, with 14 bases between the two germline ends. The CDR3 nucleotides are TGTGCCAGCAGTCCCCGACAGACTTATAGCAATCAGCCCCAGCATTTT. Encoded protein: CASSPRQTYSNQPQHF.

This clonotype was observed many times. The chain couples TRBV11-2 to TRBJ2-5; D is ambiguous. This CDR3 contains 13 residues. The germline CDR1 and CDR2 sequences are SGHAT and FQNNGV. Trimming pared 4 bases from V and 1 base from J, leaving 7 bases between. The CDR3 DNA reads TGTGCCAGCAGCTCCGTCCCCCAAGAGACCCAGTACTTC. It is translated as CASSSVPQETQYF.

This clonotype was detected many times. The V and J genes are TRBV5-1 and TRBJ2-1; 7 bases are shared with TRBD2. CDR3 length equals 15 residues. Germline loops: CDR1 SGHRS, CDR2 YFSETQ. Trimming cost V 0 bases and J 10 bases; bases outside gene matches: 10. The CDR3 sequence: CASSLAAGPTREQFF. In nucleotides, the CDR3 is TGCGCCAGCAGCTTGGCAGCGGGGCCTACCAGGGAGCAGTTCTTC.

This clonotype appeared many times. The CDR3 DNA is TGTGCTAGTGGTTCCACGGGCGGAAACACCATATATTTT. This translates into CASGSTGGNTIYF. This chain uses TRBV12-5 with TRBJ1-3, with D hard to call. The germline gives CDR1 LGHNT, CDR2 FRNRAP. The V gene lost 4 bases and the J gene lost 4 bases, with 8 bases spanning the gap. This CDR3 is built from 13 residues.